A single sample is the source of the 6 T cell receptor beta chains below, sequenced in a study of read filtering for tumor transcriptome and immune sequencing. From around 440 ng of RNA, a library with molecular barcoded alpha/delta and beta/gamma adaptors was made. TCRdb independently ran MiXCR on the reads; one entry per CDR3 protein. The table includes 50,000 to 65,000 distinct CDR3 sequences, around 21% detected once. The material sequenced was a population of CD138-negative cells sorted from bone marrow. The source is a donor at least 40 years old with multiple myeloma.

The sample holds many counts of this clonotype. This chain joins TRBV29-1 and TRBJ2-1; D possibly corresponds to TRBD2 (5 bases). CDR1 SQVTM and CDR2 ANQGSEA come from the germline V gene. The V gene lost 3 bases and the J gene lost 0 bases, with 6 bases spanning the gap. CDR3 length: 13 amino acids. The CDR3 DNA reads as TGCAGCGTTGATGAGGGCTCCTACAATGAGCAGTTCTTC. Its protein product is CSVDEGSYNEQFF.

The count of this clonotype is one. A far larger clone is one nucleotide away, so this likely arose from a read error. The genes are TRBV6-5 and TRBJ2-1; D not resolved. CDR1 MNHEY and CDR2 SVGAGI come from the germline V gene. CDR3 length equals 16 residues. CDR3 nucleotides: TGTGCCAGCAGTGAAGTCGGTAGTCTATCCTACAATGAGCAGCTCTTC. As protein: CASSEVGSLSYNEQLF.

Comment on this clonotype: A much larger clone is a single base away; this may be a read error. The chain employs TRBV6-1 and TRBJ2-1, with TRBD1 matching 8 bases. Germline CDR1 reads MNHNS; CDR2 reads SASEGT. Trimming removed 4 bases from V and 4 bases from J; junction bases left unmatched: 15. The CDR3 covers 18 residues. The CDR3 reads CASSVRDRNSGRYNEQFF. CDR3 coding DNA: TGTGCCAGCAGTGTCCGGGACAGGAATAGCGGACGATACAATGAGCAGTTCTTC.

CDR3 region: CASRRAAGEKLFF. The CDR3 DNA sequence: TGTGCCAGCAGGAGGGCTGCCGGGGAAAAACTGTTTTTT. J is TRBJ1-4 and V is TRBV7-8, with D unresolved. The germline V gene has CDR1 SGHVS and CDR2 FQNEAQ. The V and J ends lost 6 bases and 8 bases respectively, with 13 bases between them. The CDR3 spans 13 residues. Complete variable domain (other parts from reference TRBV7-8 and TRBJ1-4): GAGVSQSPRYKVAKRGQDVALRCDPISGHVSLFWYQQALGQGPEFLTYFQNEAQLDKSGLPSDRFFAERPEGSVSTLKIQRTQQEDSAVYLCASRRAAGEKLFFGSGTQLSVL.

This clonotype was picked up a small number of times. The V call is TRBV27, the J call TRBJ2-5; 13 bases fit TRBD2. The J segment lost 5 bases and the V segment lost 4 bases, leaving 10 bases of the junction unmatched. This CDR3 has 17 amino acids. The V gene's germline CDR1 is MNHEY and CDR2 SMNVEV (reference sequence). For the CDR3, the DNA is TGTGCCAGCAGTTACCTCACTAGCGGGGGGGCCCGGGAGACCCAGTACTTC. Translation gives CASSYLTSGGARETQYF.

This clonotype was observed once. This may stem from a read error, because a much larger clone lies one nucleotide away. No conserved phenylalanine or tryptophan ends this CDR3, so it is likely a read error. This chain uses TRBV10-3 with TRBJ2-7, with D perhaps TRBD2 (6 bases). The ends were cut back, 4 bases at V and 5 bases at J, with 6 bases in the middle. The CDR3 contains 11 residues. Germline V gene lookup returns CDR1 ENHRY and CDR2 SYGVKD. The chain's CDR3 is CAISGGDEQYS. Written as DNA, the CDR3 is TGTGCCATCAGTGGGGGGGACGAGCAGTACTCC.